Below, 2 T cell receptor beta chains from the same sample are listed, as sequenced in a study of beta chain features in type 1 diabetes. No antigen has been assigned to these receptors. Points from the study as a whole: People with Type 1 diabetes carried modestly yet significantly shorter TCRB CDR3s in all four CD4+ subsets.

The sequenced template was cDNA made from the entire isolated RNA. Assay used: immunoSEQ multiplex PCR; TCRdb lists only in-frame clones, some missing. This sample has roughly 240,000 clones, with around 25% found just once. The sequencing input was naive CD4+ T cells from blood. The origin of the receptors is a woman aged 25 to 39 with type 1 diabetes.

This clone was seen a few times. The V gene is TRBV9, the J gene TRBJ2-7, with 7 bases matching TRBD1. Trimming took 0 bases from V and 4 from J; bases not matched to a gene: 10. The CDR3 is 16 amino acids. The germline V gene encodes CDR1 SGDLS and CDR2 YYNGEE. The CDR3 DNA reads as TGTGCCAGCAGCGTAGGAGAGGGGGCCTACGATTACGAGCAGTACTTC. It specifies CASSVGEGAYDYEQYF. The whole variable domain, filled in from reference TRBV9 and TRBJ2-7, reads DSGVTQTPKHLITATGQRVTLRCSPRSGDLSVYWYQQSLDQGLQFLIQYYNGEERAKGNILERFSAQQFPDLHSELNLSSLELGDSALYFCASSVGEGAYDYEQYFGPGTRLTVT.

The J gene is TRBJ1-1, the V gene TRBV29-1; D might be TRBD1 (6 bases). Germline lookup yields CDR1 SQVTM and CDR2 ANQGSEA. The CDR3 sequence is 17 residues long. V was cut by 0 bases and J by 6 bases, with 23 bases left in between. The CDR3 protein is CSVEDWDNHLSVAEAFF. The CDR3 DNA reads as TGCAGCGTTGAAGATTGGGACAATCACCTCTCGGTCGCTGAAGCTTTCTTT. Combining the CDR3 with reference TRBV29-1 and TRBJ1-1 gives the whole variable domain SAVISQKPSRDICQRGTSLTIQCQVDSQVTMMFWYRQQPGQSLTLIATANQGSEATYESGFVIDKFPISRPNLTFSTLTVSNMSPEDSSIYLCSVEDWDNHLSVAEAFFGQGTRLTVV.